A selection of T cell receptor beta chains follows, all from one sample in a study of early T cells in non-severe SARS-CoV-2 infection. From the 5' RACE reads, TCRdb called clonotypes with MiXCR, one entry per CDR3 protein. The data contain about 98,000 distinct CDR3 sequences, around 13% of them singletons. The sequencing sample was made of whole blood. Receptors were obtained from an adult who was a healthcare worker with PCR-confirmed SARS-CoV-2 infection or an uninfected control (not recorded which). CDR3s include the opening cysteine and the closing phenylalanine or tryptophan. The order of the fields is J gene, CDR3 length, clone size, D gene, V gene, CDR3 DNA, CDR3 protein. D genes are given only for firm matches. Clone size is given for some rows only: seen once, a few or many times, or a class if the clone is expanded.

TRBJ2-4,20,many,TRBD1,TRBV28,TGTGCCAGCAGTTCGGCCCCATTTCTGGACAGGGACGGCGCCAAAAACATTCAGTACTTC,CASSSAPFLDRDGAKNIQYF
TRBJ2-1,15,.,.,TRBV5-1,TGCGCCAGCAGCTTGGCGTTGTGGGACTACAATGAGCAGTTCTTC,CASSLALWDYNEQFF
TRBJ2-1,14,many,.,TRBV12-3/TRBV12-4,TGTGCCAGCAGTTTATATCCCGGGGTCGGTGAGCAGTTCTTC,CASSLYPGVGEQFF
TRBJ2-6,17,few,.,TRBV7-2,TGTGCCAGCAGCTTAAATCGAGTTGACTCTGGGGCCAACGTCCTGACTTTC,CASSLNRVDSGANVLTF
TRBJ2-7,15,.,.,TRBV11-1,TGTGCCAGCAGTCTGCGGGGCAGCCAGAACTACGAGCAGTACTTC,CASSLRGSQNYEQYF
TRBJ2-2,15,.,.,TRBV20-1,TGCAGTGCTTCCTCGGGGGAGTATGACACCGGGGAGCTGTTTTTT,CSASSGEYDTGELFF
TRBJ1-4,16,many,.,TRBV6-5,TGTGCCAGCAGTTACTCCCCTAGCAGGTCTAATGAAAAACTGTTTTTT,CASSYSPSRSNEKLFF
TRBJ1-4,15,many,.,TRBV7-9,TGTGCCAGCAGCTCTCTCCGACAGAGACTTGAAAAACTGTTTTTT,CASSSLRQRLEKLFF
TRBJ1-6,14,.,.,TRBV4-1,TGCGCCAGCCAGCAGGGAGGAGATAATTCACCCCTCCACTTT,CASQQGGDNSPLHF
TRBJ2-3,13,.,.,TRBV3-1,TGTGCCAGCAGCCAAAACCCCTCGGATACGCAGTATTTT,CASSQNPSDTQYF
TRBJ1-5,15,many,TRBD1,TRBV27,TGTGCCAGCAGGCTCGGACAGGGGGTTTTTGAGCCCCAGCATTTT,CASRLGQGVFEPQHF
TRBJ1-2,12,medium-sized,TRBD1,TRBV11-2,TGTGCCAGCAGCTTAGAGGACAGGGGGCGCACCTTC,CASSLEDRGRTF
TRBJ2-4,16,few,.,TRBV27,TGTGCCAGCAGTTTATTTAGCGGATTAGCCAAAAACATTCAGTACTTC,CASSLFSGLAKNIQYF
TRBJ2-3,15,many,TRBD2,TRBV6-2/TRBV6-3,TGTGCCAGCAGCCGCCGACTAGCGGGAGGGGATACGCAGTATTTT,CASSRRLAGGDTQYF
TRBJ1-6,14,.,.,TRBV27,TGTGCCAGCAGTTACGGACAGCCGAATTCACCCCTCCACTTT,CASSYGQPNSPLHF
TRBJ1-1,15,.,.,TRBV10-3,TGTGCCATCAGTGAGTCGCCAAATTCAAACACTGAAGCTTTCTTT,CAISESPNSNTEAFF
TRBJ1-1,14,few,.,TRBV5-4,TGTGCCAGCAGCTTTAGGTTCATGAACACTGAAGCTTTCTTT,CASSFRFMNTEAFF
TRBJ2-4,13,many,.,TRBV20-1,TGCAGTGCGCTACAGGGATCCTTAAACATTCAGTACTTC,CSALQGSLNIQYF
TRBJ2-7,13,few,.,TRBV10-1,TGCGCCAGCAGCGCGGACAGAGCCTACGAGCAGTACTTC,CASSADRAYEQYF
TRBJ1-2,15,.,.,TRBV29-1,TGCAGCGTTGCTTTCCTGCAGGGACTCTGGGATGGCTACACCTTC,CSVAFLQGLWDGYTF
TRBJ2-7,11,many,.,TRBV20-1,TGCAGTGCTAGTCCAGGGTCTGAGCAGTACTTC,CSASPGSEQYF
TRBJ2-1,10,many,.,TRBV21-1,TGTGCCAGCACGAGCAATGAGCAGTTCTTC,CASTSNEQFF
TRBJ2-3,16,many,.,TRBV7-6,TGTGCCAGCAGCTTAGAAGGTGGGAGAAGTGCAGATACGCAGTATTTT,CASSLEGGRSADTQYF
TRBJ2-1,20,.,TRBD2,TRBV12-5,TGTGCTAGTGGTGGACCGGGACTAGAGGACGTTGACCGCTCCTACAATGAGCAGTTCTTC,CASGGPGLEDVDRSYNEQFF
TRBJ1-5,13,many,.,TRBV5-4,TGTGCCAGCAGCTTGGCGGAAAGCCAGCCCCAGCATTTT,CASSLAESQPQHF
TRBJ1-4,14,few,TRBD1,TRBV20-1,TGCAGTGCTACACCGGGACAGAGCGATGAAAAACTGTTTTTT,CSATPGQSDEKLFF
TRBJ2-1,15,few,TRBD2,TRBV7-8,TGTGCCACCGAGCCAGCCGGGACTAGCATGTATGAGCAGTTCTTC,CATEPAGTSMYEQFF
TRBJ1-1,12,many,.,TRBV28,TGTGCCAGCAGTCCCGGGGAGTCTGAAGCTTTCTTT,CASSPGESEAFF
TRBJ2-7,12,.,.,TRBV6-6,TGTGCCAGCAGTTACTCGGATTGGGAGCAGTACTTC,CASSYSDWEQYF
TRBJ2-1,16,.,.,TRBV9,TGTGCCAGCAGCGTAGTCCCCCGAGTAGACTACAATGAGCAGTTCTTC,CASSVVPRVDYNEQFF
TRBJ2-3,13,.,TRBD2,TRBV29-1,TGCAGCGTTGGGGGGGGGTTTACAGATACGCAGTATTTT,CSVGGGFTDTQYF
TRBJ2-5,14,few,TRBD1,TRBV28,TGTGCCACCCGGGACAGGGGTTCCCAAGAGACCCAGTACTTC,CATRDRGSQETQYF
TRBJ1-2,14,.,TRBD1,TRBV28,TGTGCCAGCAGGTTAGGGGGCGCTGGCTATGGCTACACCTTC,CASRLGGAGYGYTF
TRBJ1-1,10,.,.,TRBV28,TGTGCCAGCAGCAACACTGAAGCTTTCTTT,CASSNTEAFF
TRBJ1-1,14,many,.,TRBV5-1,TGCGCCAGCAGCTTTGGACAGAAGAACACTGAAGCTTTCTTT,CASSFGQKNTEAFF
TRBJ2-3,14,many,.,TRBV11-2,TGTGCCAGCAGCCAATTTACCGGAGGTGACGGGCAGTATTTT,CASSQFTGGDGQYF
TRBJ1-1,15,few,.,TRBV20-1,TGCAGTGCTAGAGTTCCGACAGTTCGCGACACTGAAGCTTTCTTT,CSARVPTVRDTEAFF
TRBJ1-1,13,.,.,TRBV5-1,TGCGCCAGCCTCGGAGGACCCAACACTGAAGCTTTCTTT,CASLGGPNTEAFF
TRBJ2-4,18,many,TRBD2,TRBV7-6,TGTGCCAGCAGCTTAGGACTAGCGGGAGCGGGGGTGAATACAATTCAGTACTTC,CASSLGLAGAGVNTIQYF
TRBJ2-5,14,many,.,TRBV7-7,TGTGCCAGCAGCTCCCTCCCGTTCGGGGAGACCCAGTACTTC,CASSSLPFGETQYF